The 25 T cell receptor beta chains below all came from one sample that was sequenced in a study of blood T cells in healthy people across ages. A J-beta primer mix and a sample-barcoded 5' primer were used in a second PCR of roughly 6 to 12 cycles. TCRdb recomputed calls from the 5' RACE reads with MiXCR, one row per CDR3 protein. The table shows about 720,000 distinct CDR3 sequences, with approximately 21% occurring only once. Specimen: blood. The receptors originated from a man between 65 and 79 years old in good health.

This rearrangement joins TRBV6-5 to TRBJ2-5; D is uncertain. Germline loops: CDR1 MNHEY, CDR2 SVGAGI. Between the trimmed V and J ends, which lost 0 bases and 2 bases, there was a span of 4 bases. The CDR3 is 13 residues long. In nucleotides, the CDR3 is TGTGCCAGCAGTTACTCCAAGCAAGAGACCCAGTACTTC. It codes for CASSYSKQETQYF.

The CDR3 nucleotides read TGTGCCAGCTCACCGACACGGGGAGGCCTACTAAGGGAGCAGTACTTC. Its translation: CASSPTRGGLLREQYF. This sequence joins TRBV18 and TRBJ2-1; perhaps TRBD2 as D (6 bases). The assigned J gene may be wrong: the sequence end matches TRBJ2-7 better. CDR3 length: 16 amino acids. CDR1 is KGHSH and CDR2 is LQKENI in the germline V gene.

This clonotype showed up just once. The chain couples TRBV5-1 to TRBJ2-3, with 9 bases matching TRBD2. CDR3 size: 16 residues. Trimming took 4 bases from V and 0 from J; bases not matched to a gene: 6. Germline CDR1 is SGHRS and CDR2 is YFSETQ. CDR3: CASSVHTSGSTDTQYF. CDR3 bases: TGCGCCAGCAGCGTACACACTAGCGGGAGCACAGATACGCAGTATTTT.

J is TRBJ2-3 and V is TRBV6-2 or TRBV6-3; no clear D gene. This CDR3 is 15 amino acids long. The germline gives CDR1 MNHEY, CDR2 SVGEGT. Trimming shortened V by 4 bases and J by 6 bases, and 17 bases separated the two germline ends. CDR3 coding DNA: TGTGCCAGCAGTTCCATCGACCACTTAGGGGATACGCAGTATTTT. As protein: CASSSIDHLGDTQYF.

This clonotype was seen a handful of times. The chain has TRBV12-3 or TRBV12-4 and TRBJ2-3; 8 nucleotides line up with TRBD1. After removal of 3 bases from V and 6 bases from J, the junction contained 8 bases not matched to a gene. The CDR3 totals 15 residues. In nucleotides, the CDR3 is TGTGCCAGCAGTTTGGTTGGGACAGGTGTGGATACGCAGTATTTT. Translated, it gives CASSLVGTGVDTQYF.

The J gene is TRBJ2-1, the V gene TRBV7-9; D remains unclear. The CDR3 length is 15 residues. CDR1 SEHNR and CDR2 FQNEAQ come from the germline V gene (reference sequence). The V gene lost 0 bases and the J gene lost 2 bases, with 8 bases spanning the gap. Written as DNA, the CDR3 is TGTGCCAGCAGCTTAGCCAGGTGGGCCTACAATGAGCAGTTCTTC. This translates into CASSLARWAYNEQFF.

The chain uses TRBV16 and TRBJ1-5; perhaps TRBD1 as D (6 bases). The CDR3 extends over 19 amino acids. The V gene's germline CDR1 is KGHSY and CDR2 FQNENV. V lost 3 bases to trimming and J lost 4 bases, with 25 bases between them. The CDR3: CASSQVRPTGTPSNQPQHF. DNA of the CDR3: TGTGCCAGCAGCCAGGTCCGGCCTACAGGGACGCCCTCAAATCAGCCCCAGCATTTT. Based on the CDR3 plus reference TRBV16 and TRBJ1-5, the full variable domain is GEEVAQTPKHLVRGEGQKAKLYCAPIKGHSYVFWYQQVLKNEFKFLISFQNENVFDETGMPKERFSAKCLPNSPCSLEIQATKLEDSAVYFCASSQVRPTGTPSNQPQHFGDGTRLSIL.

This clonotype came up many times. The chain recombines TRBV12-3 or TRBV12-4 with TRBJ1-6, with D tentatively TRBD1 (6 bases). The length of the CDR3 is 16 residues. Trimming cost V 6 bases and J 10 bases, with 22 bases left between them. The CDR3 here is CASSRGTPTPVSPLHF. Written as DNA, the CDR3 is TGTGCCAGCAGCCGCGGGACACCGACGCCAGTGTCACCCCTCCACTTT.

This clonotype was counted a few times. V and J are TRBV29-1 and TRBJ2-2; TRBD1 aligns across 9 bases. V shed 6 bases and J 8 bases; nucleotides not matched to a gene: 7. Germline loops: CDR1 SQVTM, CDR2 ANQGSEA. This CDR3 has 13 residues. CDR3 protein: CSVGGTGMGELFF. The CDR3 nucleotides are TGCAGCGTCGGCGGGACAGGGATGGGGGAGCTGTTTTTT.

The chain employs TRBV12-3 or TRBV12-4 and TRBJ1-2; 8 positions agree with TRBD1. Losses at the gene ends were 6 bases for V and 4 bases for J; bases not matched to a gene: 4. The CDR3 has 13 residues. The CDR3 reads CASRPDRGYGYTF. The CDR3, as DNA: TGTGCCAGCAGACCAGACAGGGGCTATGGCTACACCTTC.

This clonotype has just a few counts. The chain couples TRBV6-1 to TRBJ1-5; the D is unclear. Germline CDR1 is MNHNS and CDR2 is SASEGT. The V and J ends lost 1 base and 5 bases respectively, with 6 bases between them. CDR3 length equals 13 residues. This CDR3 is CASSEVDYQPQHF. The CDR3 nucleotides are TGTGCCAGCAGTGAAGTCGATTATCAGCCCCAGCATTTT.

The chain recombines TRBV27 with TRBJ2-7; TRBD2 matches 10 bases. Germline lookup yields CDR1 MNHEY and CDR2 SMNVEV (reference sequence). Losses at the gene ends were 2 bases for V and 6 bases for J; bases not matched to a gene: 10. This CDR3 is built from 16 residues. The CDR3 DNA reads as TGTGCCAGCAGTTTACAGGCTAGCGGGAGCTTGGGCGAGCAGTACGTC. This gives the protein CASSLQASGSLGEQYV.

This clonotype was counted a single time. A junction end diverges from the germline sequence, so it may reflect a read error. This chain links TRBV6-6 with TRBJ2-1; D call uncertain. The J call may be in error: the DNA end matches TRBJ2-5 better. Germline CDR1 and CDR2: MNHNY and SVGAGI (reference sequence). The CDR3 length is 14 residues. The CDR3 nucleotides are TGTACCAGCAGAAGGATCGCACAGAGAGAGACCCAGTACTTC. This gives the protein CTSRRIAQRETQYF.

In this sample, this clonotype turned up a few times. The chain uses TRBV7-8 and TRBJ1-2, with D possibly matching TRBD1 (5 bases). The CDR3 sequence is 16 residues long. Germline CDR1 reads SGHVS; CDR2 reads FQNEAQ. V was shortened by 2 bases and J by 7 bases, with 20 bases between the two germline ends. CDR3 region: CASSLRDVGLGGGYTF. The DNA for the CDR3 is TGTGCCAGCAGCTTACGGGACGTAGGCCTTGGAGGTGGCTACACCTTC.

The rearrangement uses TRBV6-2 or TRBV6-3 and TRBJ2-3; D is ambiguous. V shed 7 bases and J shed 4 bases, with 12 bases lying between them. CDR3 length: 13 residues. From germline, CDR1 is MNHEY and CDR2 SVGEGT. CDR3 loop: CASMLLRADTQYF. CDR3 nucleotide sequence: TGTGCCAGCATGCTACTCCGGGCAGATACGCAGTATTTT.

This sequence joins TRBV7-6 and TRBJ1-6; 9 bases fit TRBD1. Germline V CDR1 and CDR2: SGHVS, FNYEAQ. V was pared by 5 bases and J by 4 bases, with 6 bases of the junction left unmatched. There are 16 residues in the CDR3. The CDR3 sequence is CASSQQGAGYNSPLHF. As DNA, the CDR3 is TGTGCCAGCAGCCAACAGGGGGCCGGGTATAATTCACCCCTCCACTTT.

The rearrangement links TRBV27 to TRBJ2-5, with D perhaps matching TRBD1 (6 bases). The assigned J gene may be wrong: the sequence end matches TRBJ2-7 better. Germline V CDR1 and CDR2: MNHEY, SMNVEV (reference sequence). The CDR3 runs to 14 residues. CDR3 nucleotide sequence: TGTGCCAGCAGTTCGGGACACCTCCTATCCGAGCAGTACTTC. Translating it yields CASSSGHLLSEQYF.

The V call is TRBV20-1, the J call TRBJ1-3, with D perhaps TRBD1 (6 bases). V lost 4 bases, J lost 0 bases, and 10 bases lay in between. The CDR3 length is 14 residues. Germline CDR1 and CDR2: DFQATT and SNEGSKA (reference sequence). The CDR3 reads CSAIHRDSGNTIYF. In DNA form, the CDR3 reads TGCAGTGCTATTCACAGGGACTCTGGAAACACCATATATTTT.

Concerning this clonotype itself: The conserved final phenylalanine or tryptophan is absent from the CDR3, which likely points to a read error. The chain joins TRBV7-8 to TRBJ1-2, with D maybe TRBD1 (6 bases). Germline CDR1 reads SGHVS; CDR2 reads FQNEAQ. CDR3 size: 13 residues. The V end was cut by 8 bases, the J end by 2 bases, with 12 bases between. The CDR3 DNA reads as TGTGCCAGCCGAAGGGGGGAGAACTATGGCTACACCTTA. This translates into CASRRGENYGYTL.

This clonotype was picked up a small number of times. V is TRBV20-1 and J is TRBJ2-1; 10 bases agree with TRBD2. In germline, CDR1 is DFQATT, CDR2 SNEGSKA (reference sequence). The junction had 6 bases not matched to a gene; V was cut back by 3 bases and J by 4 bases. This CDR3 is 15 amino acids long. In nucleotides, the CDR3 is TGCAGTGCTAGCAACCCGGGACTAGCGTACAATGAGCAGTTCTTC. This sequence encodes CSASNPGLAYNEQFF.

There are a few counts of this clonotype. The CDR3 DNA sequence: TGTGCCAGCAGCAATTTACTGGGGGGGGCGAGCACAGATACGCAGTATTTT. Its translation is CASSNLLGGASTDTQYF. V usage is TRBV28 and J usage is TRBJ2-3; maybe TRBD2 (7 bases). The CDR3 is made up of 17 amino acids. Trimming removed 6 bases at V and 0 bases at J, with 19 bases between. Germline V gene data show CDR1 as MDHEN and CDR2 as SYDVKM.

This clonotype was picked up a small number of times. V and J are TRBV20-1 and TRBJ2-2; D unclear. Germline-derived CDR1 and CDR2 are DFQATT and SNEGSKA (reference sequence). V dropped 5 bases and J dropped 0 bases, with 10 bases sitting between them. This CDR3 comprises 14 residues. The CDR3 DNA reads as TGCAGTGCTCCGAAGGTCGCGAACACCGGGGAGCTGTTTTTT. Amino acids: CSAPKVANTGELFF.

This clonotype was seen more than once but under ten times. The chain recombines TRBV28 with TRBJ2-4, with TRBD1 matching over 7 bases. Looked up from germline, CDR1 is MDHEN and CDR2 is SYDVKM. J lost 8 bases, V lost 6 bases, and 7 bases had no gene match. The CDR3 contains 13 residues. The chain's CDR3 is CASRTGSVDIQYF. The DNA of the CDR3 is TGTGCCAGCAGGACAGGGTCTGTAGACATTCAGTACTTC.

Many counts were recorded for this clonotype. This sequence joins TRBV4-2 and TRBJ1-1; maybe TRBD1 (5 bases). V lost 4 bases and J 1 base, leaving 13 bases between the germline ends. In germline, CDR1 is LGHNA, CDR2 YNFKEQ. The CDR3 totals 15 residues. As DNA, the CDR3 is TGTGCCAGCAGCCTGGGCGGACAACCGAACACTGAAGCTTTCTTT. Protein sequence: CASSLGGQPNTEAFF.

This rearrangement joins TRBV5-1 to TRBJ1-5, with TRBD1 matching over 8 bases. Unmatched junction bases numbered 2, after V lost 3 bases and J lost 3 bases. This CDR3 has 14 residues. From germline, CDR1 is SGHRS and CDR2 YFSETQ. The CDR3 DNA sequence: TGCGCCAGCAGCTGGGGACAGGACAATCAGCCCCAGCATTTT. It encodes CASSWGQDNQPQHF.